This record concerns one TCR beta chain sequence. This specimen comes from a study of technical replicates of blood from a handful of donors. The CDR3 contains 15 residues. The germline gives CDR1 SGHRS, CDR2 YFSETQ. The ends were cut back, 2 bases at V and 7 bases at J, with 15 bases in the middle. Using immunoSEQ multiplex PCR, the repertoire was profiled, and TCRdb retains in-frame clones only, with some absent. The sample holds 56,000 or so clones, 90% to 95% seen once. The TCR comes from a human donor in good health. Some clones in this sample may be carry-over from other donors' samples. The sequencing sample was made of PBMCs. J is TRBJ2-2 and V is TRBV5-1, with D tentatively TRBD2 (6 bases). CDR3 sequence: CASSFAGTNGGELFF. The CDR3 DNA follows: TGCGCCAGCAGCTTTGCGGGAACTAACGGCGGGGAGCTGTTTTTT.